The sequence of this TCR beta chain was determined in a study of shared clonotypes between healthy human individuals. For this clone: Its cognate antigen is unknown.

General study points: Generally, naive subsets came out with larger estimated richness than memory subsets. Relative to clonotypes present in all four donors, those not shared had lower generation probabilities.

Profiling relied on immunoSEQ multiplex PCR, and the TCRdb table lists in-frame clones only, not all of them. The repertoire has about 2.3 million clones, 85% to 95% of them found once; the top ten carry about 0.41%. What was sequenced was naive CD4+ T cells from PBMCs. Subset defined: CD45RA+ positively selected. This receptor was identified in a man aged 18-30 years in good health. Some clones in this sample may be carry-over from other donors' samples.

In nucleotides, the CDR3 is TGTGCCAGCAGCCAAGCCAGAGGGGATCCCCAGCATTTT. Its protein is CASSQARGDPQHF. The genes are TRBV4-2 and TRBJ1-5; D is possibly TRBD1 (5 bases). V was trimmed by 1 base and J by 10 bases, leaving 11 bases between them. CDR1 is LGHNA and CDR2 is YNFKEQ in the germline V gene. This CDR3 comprises 13 residues.